A single sample gave rise to the 20 T cell receptor beta chains below, sequenced in a study of T cell responses to AZD1222 COVID-19 vaccine. Some clones are missing from TCRdb's copy, which holds only in-frame ones; the method was immunoSEQ multiplex PCR. Counted here are around 70,000 clones, roughly 78% occurring once; the ten biggest clones make up about a quarter. This material consisted of peripheral blood, taken on day 0 of MenACWY control vaccination. The source of these receptors is an adult in good health.

This clone was detected only once. The V gene is TRBV27, the J gene TRBJ2-1; possible D gene TRBD2, 6 bases. Per germline, CDR1 MNHEY and CDR2 SMNVEV (reference sequence). Trimming cost V 4 bases and J 8 bases, with 15 bases left between them. The CDR3 spans 14 residues. CDR3 coding DNA: TGTGCCAGCAGTTCCGGACGGGGGATCGATGAGCAGTTCTTC. Translation gives CASSSGRGIDEQFF.

This clone showed up just once. This chain links TRBV24-1 with TRBJ1-3, with a weak D call TRBD1 (5 bases). Looked up from germline, CDR1 is KGHDR and CDR2 is SFDVKD. The V end lost 12 bases, the J end lost 4 bases, and 24 bases lay between the germline ends. The CDR3 length is 16 residues. The CDR3 region is CAPTSARVLIGNTIYF. The CDR3 DNA is TGTGCCCCAACATCGGCCAGGGTCCTTATAGGAAACACCATATATTTT.

This chain links TRBV28 with TRBJ1-3, with D hard to call. CDR3 size: 13 residues. V was shortened by 3 bases and J by 4 bases, with 7 bases between the two germline ends. Germline V gene lookup returns CDR1 MDHEN and CDR2 SYDVKM. This CDR3 is CASSLAAGNTIYF. The CDR3 DNA is TGTGCCAGCAGTTTGGCAGCAGGAAACACCATATATTTT.

By its share, this clone is medium-sized. The chain joins TRBV28 to TRBJ1-5; no clear D gene. The germline V gene has CDR1 MDHEN and CDR2 SYDVKM. V lost 5 bases and J 4 bases, leaving 3 bases between the germline ends. The CDR3 loop spans 11 amino acids. DNA of the CDR3: TGTGCCAGCAGTACTAATCAGCCCCAGCATTTT. This encodes CASSTNQPQHF.

J is TRBJ2-5 and V is TRBV5-5, with 7 positions matching TRBD2. Losses at the gene ends were 1 base for V and 1 base for J; bases not matched to a gene: 7. CDR1 and CDR2 (germline): SGHKS, YYEKEE (reference sequence). The CDR3 extends over 16 amino acids. CDR3 coding DNA: TGTGCCAGCAGCTTGCTACCGGGAGGACCCCAAGAGACCCAGTACTTC. This gives the protein CASSLLPGGPQETQYF.

In its sample, this clone was seen once. V usage is TRBV6-2 or TRBV6-3 and J usage is TRBJ2-2, with D perhaps matching TRBD1 or TRBD2 (5 bases each). The CDR3 totals 16 residues. V shed 1 base and J shed 0 bases, with 9 bases lying between them. Per germline, CDR1 MNHEY and CDR2 SVGEGT. This chain's CDR3 is CASSYLGTANTGELFF. The CDR3 bases are TGTGCCAGCAGTTACTTAGGGACGGCGAACACCGGGGAGCTGTTTTTT.

V gene TRBV18 combines with J gene TRBJ2-2, with D possibly called TRBD1 or TRBD2 (7 bases each). The germline V gene encodes CDR1 KGHSH and CDR2 LQKENI. Deletions cut 6 bases from V and 7 bases from J, with 21 bases between. The CDR3 totals 16 residues. As DNA, the CDR3 is TGTGCCAGCTCGTCGACCCGCGACAGGGAGGGCGGGGAGCTGTTTTTT. Its protein product is CASSSTRDREGGELFF.

The V call is TRBV6-6, the J call TRBJ2-2, with D perhaps matching TRBD2 (7 bases). The CDR3 has 13 amino acids. V dropped 5 bases and J dropped 4 bases, with 8 bases sitting between them. The germline gives CDR1 MNHNY, CDR2 SVGAGI (reference sequence). DNA for the CDR3: TGTGCCAGCAGTCGGGGGGCCACCGGGGAGCTGTTTTTT. Its translation is CASSRGATGELFF.

The V and J genes are TRBV5-8 and TRBJ2-1, with TRBD2 matching 9 bases. This CDR3 region has 19 residues. Trimming took 0 bases from V and 0 from J; bases not matched to a gene: 10. CDR1 is SGHTS and CDR2 is YDEGEE in the germline V gene. The CDR3 region is CASSLAGLAGPSSYNEQFF. CDR3 sequence (DNA): TGTGCCAGCAGCTTGGCCGGGCTAGCGGGGCCGAGCTCCTACAATGAGCAGTTCTTC.

The CDR3 protein is CSASPTSGNADTQYF. In nucleotides, the CDR3 is TGCAGCGCTTCTCCCACTAGCGGGAACGCAGATACGCAGTATTTT. This chain joins TRBV29-1 and TRBJ2-3; 10 bases map to TRBD2. CDR3 length: 15 residues. Germline V gene data show CDR1 as SQVTM and CDR2 as ANQGSEA. The J segment lost 4 bases and the V segment lost 7 bases, leaving 11 bases of the junction unmatched.

The chain joins TRBV9 to TRBJ1-3; 8 bases fit TRBD1. Germline V gene lookup returns CDR1 SGDLS and CDR2 YYNGEE. There are 17 residues in the CDR3. V lost 3 bases, J lost 4 bases, and 12 bases stayed unmatched. CDR3 DNA: TGTGCCAGCAGCGCCCCTCCGGACAGGGCGGCGGGAAACACCATATATTTT. Encoded protein: CASSAPPDRAAGNTIYF.

V and J are TRBV28 and TRBJ1-1; D unclear. V was trimmed by 4 bases and J by 0 bases, leaving 12 bases between them. The germline V gene has CDR1 MDHEN and CDR2 SYDVKM. The CDR3 is 15 amino acids. CDR3 amino acids: CASSSPGFMNTEAFF. In DNA, the CDR3 is TGTGCCAGCAGTTCCCCAGGCTTCATGAACACTGAAGCTTTCTTT.

The rearrangement joins TRBV13 to TRBJ1-3; TRBD1 aligns across 7 bases. V lost 5 bases, J lost 4 bases, and 2 bases stayed unmatched. The germline V gene encodes CDR1 PRHDT and CDR2 FYEKMQ (reference sequence). There are 13 residues in the CDR3. CDR3 in amino acids: CASSRGRGNTIYF. DNA of the CDR3: TGTGCCAGCAGCAGGGGGCGAGGAAACACCATATATTTT.

This sequence joins TRBV12-3 or TRBV12-4 and TRBJ1-6; possibly TRBD1 for D (6 bases). Deletions cut 6 bases from V and 10 bases from J, with 13 bases between. The CDR3 runs to 13 residues. The CDR3 DNA is TGTGCCAGCAGAAAAGCAGGGGACTCACCCCTCCACTTT. Its protein product is CASRKAGDSPLHF.

This clone has a single count. The rearrangement joins TRBV9 to TRBJ2-1, with D perhaps TRBD1 (6 bases). This CDR3 has 13 residues. Germline assignment: CDR1 SGDLS and CDR2 YYNGEE. Trimming removed 0 bases from V and 10 bases from J, with 11 bases in between. CDR3 residues: CASSVAGAREQFF. In DNA form, the CDR3 reads TGTGCCAGCAGCGTAGCAGGGGCCAGGGAGCAGTTCTTC.

The rearrangement links TRBV9 to TRBJ1-3; D may be TRBD1 (5 bases). The V and J ends lost 2 bases and 2 bases respectively, with 8 bases between them. Germline CDR1 and CDR2: SGDLS and YYNGEE. The CDR3 is 14 amino acids. The CDR3 region is CASSVGGAGNTIYF. CDR3 nucleotides: TGTGCCAGCAGCGTCGGGGGAGCTGGAAACACCATATATTTT. The full variable domain, rest sourced from reference TRBV9 and TRBJ1-3, is DSGVTQTPKHLITATGQRVTLRCSPRSGDLSVYWYQQSLDQGLQFLIQYYNGEERAKGNILERFSAQQFPDLHSELNLSSLELGDSALYFCASSVGGAGNTIYFGEGSWLTVV.

This clone was seen a few times. J is TRBJ1-1 and V is TRBV20-1; a weak D match, TRBD1 (5 bases). The CDR3 sequence is 12 residues long. The germline V gene encodes CDR1 DFQATT and CDR2 SNEGSKA (reference sequence). Trimming removed 3 bases from V and 4 bases from J, with 9 bases in between. The CDR3 nucleotides are TGCAGTGCTAGTGAGGGGTTCACTGAAGCTTTCTTT. This sequence encodes CSASEGFTEAFF.

V usage is TRBV7-3 and J usage is TRBJ1-2; unclear D gene. The CDR3 is 15 residues long. Germline CDR1 is SGHTA and CDR2 is FQGTGA. Trimming took off 5 bases at V and 6 bases at J, with 19 bases between the two ends. CDR3 sequence reads: CASSPAGGYLDGYTF. CDR3 nucleotide sequence: TGTGCCAGCAGCCCAGCGGGAGGCTATTTGGATGGCTACACCTTC.

This rearrangement joins TRBV11-2 to TRBJ2-2; D not resolved. This CDR3 is built from 14 residues. Per germline, CDR1 SGHAT and CDR2 FQNNGV. Between the trimmed V and J ends, which lost 2 bases and 7 bases, there was a span of 11 bases. In DNA, the CDR3 is TGTGCCAGCAGCTTATTAGGGTTCGGCGGGGAGCTGTTTTTT. Protein sequence: CASSLLGFGGELFF.

The V gene is TRBV7-8, the J gene TRBJ1-1, with 7 bases identical to TRBD1. CDR1 and CDR2 from the germline V gene are SGHVS and FQNEAQ. The J segment lost 5 bases and the V segment lost 0 bases, leaving 6 bases of the junction unmatched. The CDR3 sequence is 15 residues long. CDR3 region: CASSLAQTGRTEAFF. CDR3 nucleotide sequence: TGTGCCAGCAGCTTAGCTCAGACAGGGCGGACTGAAGCTTTCTTT.